This TCR beta chain is from a study of blood T cell repertoires in COVID-19. On the study more broadly: From the United States, Italy and Spain came samples of acute and convalescent COVID-19. The analysed material was cDNA or gDNA that came from T cells, B-cell-depleted T cells, or PBMCs.

Study processing details: Cell counts per sample came from amplifying reference gene primers. Profiling relied on immunoSEQ multiplex PCR, and the TCRdb table lists in-frame clones only, not all of them. V and J calls and clone size follow that table, whereas D and trimming were derived from the DNA. Among about 350,000 clones listed, around 90% were seen once. Seattle-derived patients entered the study during active infection and were followed longitudinally. Sequencing was done on a sample of peripheral blood. The receptor comes from a woman aged 55-70 years with COVID-19, enrolled during active disease.

The CDR3 is CATRGRGGNSNQPQHF. CDR3 sequence (DNA): TGCGCCACTCGGGGGAGGGGTGGCAATAGCAATCAGCCCCAGCATTTT. The chain employs TRBV10-2 and TRBJ1-5, with D possibly TRBD1 on 5 matching bases. This CDR3 is 16 amino acids long. V was pared by 10 bases and J by 0 bases, with 19 bases between. Germline CDR1 reads WSHSY; CDR2 reads SAAADI.